This T cell receptor (beta chain) was identified in a study of blood T cell repertoires in COVID-19. Clones were sequenced by immunoSEQ multiplex PCR, and TCRdb holds only the in-frame ones, with some missing. The data hold 270,000 or so clones, with around 81% observed a single time. The CDR3 has 17 residues. Germline CDR1 SEHNR, CDR2 FQNEAQ (reference sequence). Between the trimmed V and J ends, which lost 5 bases and 3 bases, there was a span of 21 bases. Sequenced: PBMCs or T cells enriched from blood (not recorded which). This receptor was obtained from a man aged 50 to 59 who had recovered from COVID-19. The rearrangement uses TRBV7-9 and TRBJ2-3; a weak D match, TRBD1 (5 bases). The CDR3 DNA reads as TGTGCCAGCAGCACAGCCCGGCCCAGGGCCCTAACAGATACGCAGTATTTT. Amino acid sequence: CASSTARPRALTDTQYF.